This T cell receptor beta chain is drawn from a study of T cell responses to AZD1222 COVID-19 vaccine. Investigators merged groups given second doses at roughly 4 or roughly 12 weeks. Generated by immunoSEQ multiplex PCR, the TCRdb table keeps only in-frame clones and is missing some. The table lists roughly 170,000 clones, approximately 94% of them singletons. V lost 5 bases and J lost 6; bases outside the gene matches: 4. Germline V gene data show CDR1 as LGHNA and CDR2 as YNFKEQ. The CDR3 has 13 residues. The specimen was peripheral blood, collected 28 days after the second AZD1222 dose. The chain employs TRBV4-2 and TRBJ2-7; 10 bases align to TRBD1. This TCR was recovered from an adult who received the AZD1222 COVID-19 vaccine. As DNA, the CDR3 is TGTGCCAGCAGCACCGGGACAGGGGCCGAGCAGTACTTC. Amino acids: CASSTGTGAEQYF.